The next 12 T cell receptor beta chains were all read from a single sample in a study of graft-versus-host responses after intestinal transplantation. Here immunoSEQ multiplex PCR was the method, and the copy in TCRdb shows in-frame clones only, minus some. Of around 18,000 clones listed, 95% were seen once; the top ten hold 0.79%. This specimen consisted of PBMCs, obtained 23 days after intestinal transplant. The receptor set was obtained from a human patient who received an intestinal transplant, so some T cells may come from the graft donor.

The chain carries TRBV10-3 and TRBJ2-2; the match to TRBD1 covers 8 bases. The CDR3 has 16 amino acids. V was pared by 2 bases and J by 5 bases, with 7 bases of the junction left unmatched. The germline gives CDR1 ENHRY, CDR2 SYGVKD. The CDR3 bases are TGTGCCATCAGTGAGGGCGGCAGGGGGCCGACCGGGGAGCTGTTTTTT. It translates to CAISEGGRGPTGELFF.

The CDR3 DNA is TGCGCCAGCAGCCAAGATAGAAGTCTAGCGGGAGGTCGGAACATTCAGTACTTC. This translates into CASSQDRSLAGGRNIQYF. The chain is built from TRBV4-1 and TRBJ2-4; 11 bases are shared with TRBD2. The CDR3 totals 18 residues. Germline lookup yields CDR1 MGHRA and CDR2 YSYEKL. Germline trimming cut 0 bases from V and 7 bases from J; bases unmatched to any gene: 11.

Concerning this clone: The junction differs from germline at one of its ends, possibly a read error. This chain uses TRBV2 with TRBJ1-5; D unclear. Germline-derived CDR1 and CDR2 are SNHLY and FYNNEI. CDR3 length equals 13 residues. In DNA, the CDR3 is TGTGCCGGCAGCCTAAATAGCAATCAGCCCCAGCATTTT. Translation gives CAGSLNSNQPQHF.

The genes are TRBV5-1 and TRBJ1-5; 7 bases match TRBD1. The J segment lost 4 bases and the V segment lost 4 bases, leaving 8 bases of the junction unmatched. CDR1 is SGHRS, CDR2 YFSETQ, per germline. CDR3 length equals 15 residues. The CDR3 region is CASSVSGTENQPQHF. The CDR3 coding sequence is TGCGCCAGCAGCGTATCCGGGACAGAAAATCAGCCCCAGCATTTT.

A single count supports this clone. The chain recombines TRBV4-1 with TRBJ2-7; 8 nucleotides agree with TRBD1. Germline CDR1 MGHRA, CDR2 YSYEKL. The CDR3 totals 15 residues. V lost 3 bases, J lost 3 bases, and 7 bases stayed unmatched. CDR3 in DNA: TGCGCCAGCAGCCATCCGAGGACAGGGAGCTACGAGCAGTACTTC. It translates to CASSHPRTGSYEQYF.

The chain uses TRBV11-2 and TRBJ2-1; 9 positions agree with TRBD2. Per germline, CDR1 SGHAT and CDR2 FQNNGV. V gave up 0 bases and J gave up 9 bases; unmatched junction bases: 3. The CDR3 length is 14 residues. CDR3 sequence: CASSLDGTSTEQFF. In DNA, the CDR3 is TGTGCCAGCAGCTTAGACGGGACTAGCACTGAGCAGTTCTTC.

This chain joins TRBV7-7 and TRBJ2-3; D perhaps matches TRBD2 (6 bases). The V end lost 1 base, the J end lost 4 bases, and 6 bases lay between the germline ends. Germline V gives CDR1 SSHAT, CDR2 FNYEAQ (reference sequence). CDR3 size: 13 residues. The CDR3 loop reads CASSLGLADTQYF. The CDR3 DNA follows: TGTGCCAGCAGCTTAGGACTAGCAGATACGCAGTATTTT.

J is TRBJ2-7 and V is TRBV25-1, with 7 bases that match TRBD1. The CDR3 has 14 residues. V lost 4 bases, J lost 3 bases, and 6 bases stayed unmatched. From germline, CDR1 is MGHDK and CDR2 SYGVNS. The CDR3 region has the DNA TGTGCCAGCAGTGGGGACAGTTTTTACTACGAGCAGTACTTC. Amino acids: CASSGDSFYYEQYF.

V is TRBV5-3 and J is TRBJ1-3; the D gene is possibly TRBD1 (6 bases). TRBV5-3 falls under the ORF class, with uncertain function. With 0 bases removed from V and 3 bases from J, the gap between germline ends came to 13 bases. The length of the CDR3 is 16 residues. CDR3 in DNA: TGTGCCAGAAGCTTGGGTGGGGGGCTCTTTGGAAACACCATATATTTT. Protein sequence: CARSLGGGLFGNTIYF.

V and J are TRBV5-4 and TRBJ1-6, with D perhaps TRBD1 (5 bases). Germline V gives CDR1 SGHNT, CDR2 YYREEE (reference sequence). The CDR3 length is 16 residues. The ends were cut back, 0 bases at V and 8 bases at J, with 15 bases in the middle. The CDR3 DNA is TGTGCCAGCAGCTTGGAGGGTAGGGGAGAAGATTCACCCCTCCACTTT. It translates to CASSLEGRGEDSPLHF. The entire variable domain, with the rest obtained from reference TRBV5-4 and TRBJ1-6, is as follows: ETGVTQSPTHLIKTRGQQVTLRCSSQSGHNTVSWYQQALGQGPQFIFQYYREEENGRGNFPPRFSGLQFPNYSSELNVNALELDDSALYLCASSLEGRGEDSPLHFGNGTRLTVT.

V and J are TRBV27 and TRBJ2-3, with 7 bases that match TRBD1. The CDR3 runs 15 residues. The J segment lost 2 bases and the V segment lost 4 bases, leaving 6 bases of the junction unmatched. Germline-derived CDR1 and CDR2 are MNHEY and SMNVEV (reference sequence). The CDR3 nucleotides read TGTGCCAGCAGTTATGGGACAGTCCTCACAGATACGCAGTATTTT. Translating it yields CASSYGTVLTDTQYF.

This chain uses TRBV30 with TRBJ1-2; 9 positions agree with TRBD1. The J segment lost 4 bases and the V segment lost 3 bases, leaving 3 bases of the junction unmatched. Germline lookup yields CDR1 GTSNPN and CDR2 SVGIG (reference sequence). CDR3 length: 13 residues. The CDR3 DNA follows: TGTGCCTGGAGCGGGACAGGGACCTATGGCTACACCTTC. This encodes CAWSGTGTYGYTF.